These 24 T cell receptor beta chains were all obtained from the same sample, sequenced in a study of beta chain features in type 1 diabetes. Study-wide points: Significant though moderate, a shortening of TCRB CDR3s appeared in all four CD4+ subsets of Type 1 diabetes patients.

The authors reverse transcribed all of the isolated RNA, so sequencing captured expressed TCRB transcripts. This table comes from immunoSEQ multiplex PCR, and its TCRdb copy is limited to in-frame clones, with some not included. The sample shows 150,000 to 190,000 clones, 10% of them seen only once. Antigen specificity for these receptors is unknown. Sequencing was done on a sample of central memory CD4+ T cells from blood. The source of these receptors is a man aged 30 to 39 with type 1 diabetes.

Regarding this clone: This CDR3 is also generated by other DNA sequences in the sample. This chain uses TRBV29-1 with TRBJ2-7, with D possibly being TRBD2 (5 bases). The CDR3 covers 14 residues. V lost 6 bases to trimming and J lost 0 bases, with 15 bases between them. Per the germline V gene, CDR1 is SQVTM and CDR2 is ANQGSEA. The CDR3 loop reads CSVLTTGSSYEQYF. CDR3 DNA: TGCAGCGTCCTAACAACGGGAAGCTCCTACGAGCAGTACTTC.

This clone showed up just a few times. V and J are TRBV28 and TRBJ1-5, with unresolved D. V gave up 3 bases and J gave up 4 bases, with 10 bases separating them. The germline gives CDR1 MDHEN, CDR2 SYDVKM. The CDR3 contains 14 residues. CDR3 in DNA: TGTGCCAGCAGTTTGTTGAGGCTAAATCAGCCCCAGCATTTT. This sequence encodes CASSLLRLNQPQHF.

This clone turned up a few times. The chain joins TRBV7-3 to TRBJ2-1; weak D call: TRBD2 (6 bases). This CDR3 has 13 amino acids. Germline CDR1 SGHTA, CDR2 FQGTGA. Trimming cost V 1 base and J 10 bases, with 11 bases left between them. In nucleotides, the CDR3 is TGTGCCAGCAGCTTAAAAGGAGGGCTAGAGCAGTTCTTC. Translation gives CASSLKGGLEQFF. Full variable domain (outside the CDR3, taken from reference TRBV7-3 and TRBJ2-1): GAGVSQTPSNKVTEKGKYVELRCDPISGHTALYWYRQSLGQGPEFLIYFQGTGAADDSGLPNDRFFAVRPEGSVSTLKIQRTERGDSAVYLCASSLKGGLEQFFGPGTRLTVL.

There are a few counts of this clone. V is TRBV18 and J is TRBJ2-7, with D perhaps matching TRBD1 (5 bases). The V gene's germline CDR1 is KGHSH and CDR2 LQKENI. CDR3 size: 13 residues. Trimming shortened V by 6 bases and J by 4 bases, and 13 bases separated the two germline ends. The CDR3 sequence is CASSFESGYEQYF. The DNA of the CDR3 is TGTGCCAGCTCCTTTGAATCAGGGTACGAGCAGTACTTC.

This clone was detected a few times. The chain combines TRBV2 with TRBJ1-1, with D possibly TRBD1 on 6 matching bases. CDR1 SNHLY and CDR2 FYNNEI come from the germline V gene. Trimming removed 5 bases from V and 11 bases from J, with 21 bases in between. This CDR3 has 14 residues. CDR3 coding DNA: TGTGCCAGCAGTTATGACAGGCACACTCCTAGGGCTTTCTTT. It specifies CASSYDRHTPRAFF.

This clone was seen only a few times. The genes are TRBV30 and TRBJ2-3; maybe TRBD1 (5 bases). V shed 1 base and J shed 3 bases, with 8 bases lying between them. Germline CDR1 reads GTSNPN; CDR2 reads SVGIG (reference sequence). The CDR3 totals 13 residues. CDR3: CAWSEGRTDTQYF. The DNA for the CDR3 is TGTGCCTGGAGTGAGGGGCGTACAGATACGCAGTATTTT. The full variable domain, with the rest looked up from reference TRBV30 and TRBJ2-3, is SQTIHQWPATLVQPVGSPLSLECTVEGTSNPNLYWYRQAAGRGLQLLFYSVGIGQISSEVPQNLSASRPQDRQFILSSKKLLLSDSGFYLCAWSEGRTDTQYFGPGTRLTVL.

This chain links TRBV30 with TRBJ2-5; maybe TRBD2 (5 bases). V shed 0 bases and J shed 8 bases, with 16 bases lying between them. This CDR3 is built from 14 residues. The germline V gene has CDR1 GTSNPN and CDR2 SVGIG (reference sequence). The CDR3 sequence: CAWSVEGSWGTQYF. The CDR3 region has the DNA TGTGCCTGGAGTGTAGAAGGGAGCTGGGGAACCCAGTACTTC.

This clone has a handful of counts. The rearrangement joins TRBV5-1 to TRBJ1-4; D unclear. Germline V lookup: CDR1 SGHRS, CDR2 YFSETQ. The CDR3 has 14 amino acids. Trimming stripped 2 bases from V and 8 bases from J, with 13 bases between. The CDR3: CASSLGQEEEKLFF. In DNA form, the CDR3 reads TGCGCCAGCAGCTTAGGGCAGGAGGAGGAAAAACTGTTTTTT.

CDR3 bases: TGTGCCAGCAGTTTGGGGGACAGGGGATTTACTGAAGCTTTCTTT. It encodes CASSLGDRGFTEAFF. The rearrangement links TRBV28 to TRBJ1-1; 10 bases map to TRBD1. V lost 3 bases and J lost 5; bases outside the gene matches: 6. Germline values: CDR1 MDHEN, CDR2 SYDVKM. This CDR3 is 15 amino acids long.

There are a few counts of this clone. The genes are TRBV4-1 and TRBJ1-5, with D unclear. Between the trimmed V and J ends, which lost 0 bases and 5 bases, there was a span of 8 bases. The CDR3 runs to 14 residues. Germline V lookup: CDR1 MGHRA, CDR2 YSYEKL. CDR3 bases: TGCGCCAGCAGCCAAGAAGAGGTTGATCAGCCCCAGCATTTT. Protein product: CASSQEEVDQPQHF.

The chain combines TRBV6-1 with TRBJ2-1; D remains unclear. CDR1 and CDR2 from the germline V gene are MNHNS and SASEGT. V was cut by 1 base and J by 4 bases, with 5 bases left in between. CDR3 length equals 13 residues. Written as DNA, the CDR3 is TGTGCCAGCAGTGAAGAGCATTACAATGAGCAGTTCTTC. This sequence encodes CASSEEHYNEQFF.

This clone has just a few counts. The rearrangement joins TRBV6-6 to TRBJ2-4; the D gene is possibly TRBD1 (6 bases). CDR1 MNHNY and CDR2 SVGAGI come from the germline V gene (reference sequence). V shed 8 bases and J shed 7 bases, with 12 bases lying between them. The CDR3 is made up of 12 amino acids. The CDR3 protein is CASSDRTNIQYF. The DNA of the CDR3 is TGTGCCAGCTCGGACAGAACTAACATTCAGTACTTC.

In this sample, this clone turned up a few times. The chain employs TRBV9 and TRBJ1-2; perhaps TRBD1 as D (5 bases). CDR1 is SGDLS and CDR2 is YYNGEE in the germline V gene. V lost 4 bases and J 3 bases, leaving 16 bases between the germline ends. This CDR3 contains 15 residues. The chain's CDR3 is CASSYSWRGDYGYTF. The CDR3 DNA is TGTGCCAGCAGCTACTCATGGCGGGGGGACTATGGCTACACCTTC.

This chain joins TRBV28 and TRBJ1-5, with TRBD1 identical over 7 bases. Trimming cost V 7 bases and J 0 bases; bases outside gene matches: 3. This CDR3 has 14 amino acids. Germline assignment: CDR1 MDHEN and CDR2 SYDVKM. The CDR3 spells CASIGTVSNQPQHF. CDR3 sequence (DNA): TGTGCCAGCATTGGGACAGTTAGCAATCAGCCCCAGCATTTT.

This clone was observed a few times. The chain links TRBV13 to TRBJ2-7; 7 nucleotides line up with TRBD1. Germline V CDR1 and CDR2: PRHDT, FYEKMQ (reference sequence). The J segment lost 5 bases and the V segment lost 1 base, leaving 2 bases of the junction unmatched. The CDR3 runs 13 residues. In nucleotides, the CDR3 is TGTGCCAGCAGCTTAGCAGGGGGTGACGAGCAGTACTTC. Translating gives CASSLAGGDEQYF.

This clone was observed a few times. The chain couples TRBV4-3 to TRBJ1-5; D gene uncertain. The CDR3 extends over 13 amino acids. V lost 8 bases and J 3 bases, leaving 11 bases between the germline ends. CDR1 is LGHNA, CDR2 YSLEER, per germline. CDR3 sequence: CASSPDINQPQHF. CDR3 DNA: TGCGCCAGCTCCCCTGACATCAATCAGCCCCAGCATTTT.

The rearrangement joins TRBV7-3 to TRBJ1-5; D not resolved. Germline CDR1 SGHTA, CDR2 FQGTGA. Trimming removed 5 bases at V and 8 bases at J, with 13 bases between. The CDR3 consists of 13 residues. The DNA of the CDR3 is TGTGCCAGCAGCCCGACGACCGGGGAGCCCCAGCATTTT. Translated, it gives CASSPTTGEPQHF.

This clone was seen a few times. The rearrangement links TRBV5-1 to TRBJ2-3; D is unresolved. This CDR3 comprises 13 residues. Trimming stripped 1 base from V and 2 bases from J, with 5 bases between. CDR1 is SGHRS and CDR2 is YFSETQ in the germline V gene. The CDR3 nucleotides are TGCGCCAGCAGCTTGAAGCCCACAGATACGCAGTATTTT. This gives the protein CASSLKPTDTQYF. The full variable domain, completed using reference TRBV5-1 and TRBJ2-3, is KAGVTQTPRYLIKTRGQQVTLSCSPISGHRSVSWYQQTPGQGLQFLFEYFSETQRNKGNFPGRFSGRQFSNSRSEMNVSTLELGDSALYLCASSLKPTDTQYFGPGTRLTVL.

This sequence joins TRBV5-4 and TRBJ1-2; no reliable D call. The germline V gene has CDR1 SGHNT and CDR2 YYREEE (reference sequence). The V end was cut by 1 base, the J end by 2 bases, with 6 bases between. The CDR3 sequence is 13 residues long. This chain's CDR3 is CASSLTENYGYTF. CDR3 bases: TGTGCCAGCAGCTTGACAGAGAACTATGGCTACACCTTC.

This clone was recorded a few times. The chain carries TRBV23-1 and TRBJ1-4; D gene unclear. TRBV23-1 is an ORF; its function is uncertain. V was shortened by 8 bases and J by 6 bases, with 13 bases between the two germline ends. The CDR3 is 13 residues long. CDR3 DNA sequence: TGCGCCAGCCGTGGGCTGGAGGATGAAAAACTGTTTTTT. Encoded protein: CASRGLEDEKLFF.

CDR3 amino acids: CASSFEGSSYEQYF. CDR3 DNA: TGCGCCAGCAGCTTCGAAGGGAGCTCCTACGAGCAGTACTTC. The chain recombines TRBV5-1 with TRBJ2-7; maybe TRBD2 (5 bases). The CDR3 runs to 14 residues. Trimming shortened V by 2 bases and J by 0 bases, and 9 bases separated the two germline ends. Germline V CDR1 and CDR2: SGHRS, YFSETQ.

V and J are TRBV5-6 and TRBJ2-7; 11 bases match TRBD2. This CDR3 region has 16 residues. CDR1 and CDR2 (germline): SGHDT, YYEEEE. Germline trimming cut 5 bases from V and 2 bases from J; bases unmatched to any gene: 9. CDR3 loop: CASRDRISGRAYEQYF. The CDR3 coding sequence is TGTGCCAGCAGGGATCGGATTAGCGGGAGGGCCTACGAGCAGTACTTC.

In its sample, this clone was seen a few times. The rearrangement links TRBV7-9 to TRBJ1-2; the match to TRBD1 covers 8 bases. CDR1 SEHNR and CDR2 FQNEAQ come from the germline V gene (reference sequence). The trim removed 6 bases at V and 8 bases at J, leaving 14 bases unmatched. This CDR3 is built from 15 residues. The CDR3 sequence is CASRLNSGTGSGYTF. CDR3 in DNA: TGTGCCAGCAGACTTAACTCCGGGACAGGCAGCGGCTACACCTTC.

This chain uses TRBV5-6 with TRBJ2-7; 9 bases fit TRBD1. With V trimmed by 4 bases and J by 4 bases, 6 bases remained unmatched. The CDR3 contains 14 residues. Germline assignment: CDR1 SGHDT and CDR2 YYEEEE. The CDR3 region is CASSRWDRDYEQYF. As DNA, the CDR3 is TGTGCCAGCAGCCGCTGGGACAGGGATTACGAGCAGTACTTC.